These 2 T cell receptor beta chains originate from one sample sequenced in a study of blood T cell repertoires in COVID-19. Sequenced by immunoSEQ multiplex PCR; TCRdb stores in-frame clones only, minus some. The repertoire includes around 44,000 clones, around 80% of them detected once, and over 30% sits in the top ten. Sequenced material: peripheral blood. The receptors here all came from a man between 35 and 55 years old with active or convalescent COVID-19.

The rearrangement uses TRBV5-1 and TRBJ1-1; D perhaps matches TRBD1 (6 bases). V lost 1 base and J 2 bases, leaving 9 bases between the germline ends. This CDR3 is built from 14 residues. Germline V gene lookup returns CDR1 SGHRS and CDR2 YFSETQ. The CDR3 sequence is CASSLTTGNTEAFF. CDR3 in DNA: TGCGCCAGCAGCTTGACGACAGGAAACACTGAAGCTTTCTTT.

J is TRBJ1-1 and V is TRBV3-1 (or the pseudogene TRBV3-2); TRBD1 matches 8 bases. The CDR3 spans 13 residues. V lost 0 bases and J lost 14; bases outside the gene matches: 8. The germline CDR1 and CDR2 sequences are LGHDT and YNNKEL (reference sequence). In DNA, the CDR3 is TGTGCCAGCAGCCAAGATATTGGACAGGGTAGATTCTTT. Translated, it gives CASSQDIGQGRFF.